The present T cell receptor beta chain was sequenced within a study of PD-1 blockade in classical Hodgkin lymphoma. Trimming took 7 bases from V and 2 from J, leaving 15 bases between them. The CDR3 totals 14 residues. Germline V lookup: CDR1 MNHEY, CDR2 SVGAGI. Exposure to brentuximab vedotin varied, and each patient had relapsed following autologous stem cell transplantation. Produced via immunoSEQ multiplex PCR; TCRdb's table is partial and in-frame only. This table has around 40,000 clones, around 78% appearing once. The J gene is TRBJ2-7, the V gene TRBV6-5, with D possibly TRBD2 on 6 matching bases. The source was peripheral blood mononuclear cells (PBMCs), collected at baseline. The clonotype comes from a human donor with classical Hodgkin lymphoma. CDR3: CASTPGGEAYEQYF. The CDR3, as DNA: TGTGCCAGCACCCCAGGAGGGGAGGCCTACGAGCAGTACTTC.